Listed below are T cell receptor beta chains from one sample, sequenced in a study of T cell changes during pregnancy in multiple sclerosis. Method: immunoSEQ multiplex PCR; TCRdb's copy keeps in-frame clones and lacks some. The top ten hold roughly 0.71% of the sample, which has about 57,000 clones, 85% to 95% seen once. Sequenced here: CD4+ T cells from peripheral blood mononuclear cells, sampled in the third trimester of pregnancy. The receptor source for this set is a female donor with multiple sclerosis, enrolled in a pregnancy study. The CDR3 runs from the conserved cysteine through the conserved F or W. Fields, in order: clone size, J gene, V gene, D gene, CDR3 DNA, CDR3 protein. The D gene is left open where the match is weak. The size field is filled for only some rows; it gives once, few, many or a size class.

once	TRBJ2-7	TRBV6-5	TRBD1	TGTGCCAGCAGTCCTCAAGACAGGGGACTCTACGAGCAGTACTTC	CASSPQDRGLYEQYF
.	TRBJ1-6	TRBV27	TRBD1	TGTGCCAGCAGTTTATATAGACAGGGAGGTAATTCACCCCTCCACTTT	CASSLYRQGGNSPLHF
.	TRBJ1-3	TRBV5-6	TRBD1	TGTGCCAGCAGCACGGACAGGGGCAGCATATATTTT	CASSTDRGSIYF
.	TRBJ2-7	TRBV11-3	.	TGTGCCAGCAGCTTACTGTCAGAGGGCGAGCAGTACTTC	CASSLLSEGEQYF
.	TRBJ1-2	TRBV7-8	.	TGTGCCAGCAGCTTACTCCTACCAGGCCCTTACACCTTC	CASSLLLPGPYTF
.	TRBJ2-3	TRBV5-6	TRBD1	TGTGCCAGCAGCTTGCGTATAGGGACAGGTACAGATACGCAGTATTTT	CASSLRIGTGTDTQYF
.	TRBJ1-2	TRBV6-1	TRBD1	TGTGCCAGCAGTACCGACAGGGGCTATGGCTACACCTTC	CASSTDRGYGYTF
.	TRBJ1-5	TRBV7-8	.	TGTGCCAGCAGCTTACCGACAGGTTCCAATCAGCCCCAGCATTTT	CASSLPTGSNQPQHF
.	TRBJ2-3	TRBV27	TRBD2	TGTGCCAGCAGTTTTGATCCGGGAGGATCGAATACGCAGTATTTT	CASSFDPGGSNTQYF
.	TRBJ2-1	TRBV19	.	TGTGCCAGTAGTATAGAAGCGGAGAGCTCCTACAATGAGCAGTTCTTC	CASSIEAESSYNEQFF
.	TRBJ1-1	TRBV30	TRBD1	TGTGCCTGGAGTTCCTGGACAGGGAGTTTGAGCACTGAAGCTTTCTTT	CAWSSWTGSLSTEAFF
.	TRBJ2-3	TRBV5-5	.	TGTGCCAGCACCTCGTTGGGGGGGGCTGCAGATACGCAGTATTTT	CASTSLGGAADTQYF
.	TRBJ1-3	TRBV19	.	TGTGCCAGTTTACAGGGTATGGGTAACACCATATATTTT	CASLQGMGNTIYF
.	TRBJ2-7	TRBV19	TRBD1	TGTGCCAGTAGTATCCACCGGGACAGGGCCTACGAGCAGTACTTC	CASSIHRDRAYEQYF
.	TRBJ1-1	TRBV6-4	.	TGTGCCAGCCGACAAAACTTGAACACTGAAGCTTTCTTT	CASRQNLNTEAFF
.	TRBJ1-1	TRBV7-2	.	TGTGCCAGCAGCTCAAAGACTGGGAACACTGAAGCTTTCTTT	CASSSKTGNTEAFF
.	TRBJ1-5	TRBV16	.	TGTGCCAGCAGCGGTGATAGGGGTAGGCAGCCCCAGCATTTT	CASSGDRGRQPQHF
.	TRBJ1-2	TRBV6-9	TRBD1	TGTGCCAGCAGTTATTCGAGGCAGGGGGGCTATGGCTACACCTTC	CASSYSRQGGYGYTF
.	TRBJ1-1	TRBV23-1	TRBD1	TGCGCCAGCAGCTGGGGGGATTCCGGGACAGGGGACAGGCGAACTGAAGCTTTCTTT	CASSWGDSGTGDRRTEAFF
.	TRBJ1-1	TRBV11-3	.	TGTGCCAGCAGTCTTACCGGGGACACTGAAGCTTTCTTT	CASSLTGDTEAFF
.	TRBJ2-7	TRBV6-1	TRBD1	TGTGCCAGCAGTGAAGGGGACAGGCTCCAGTACTTC	CASSEGDRLQYF
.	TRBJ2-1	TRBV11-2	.	TGTGCCAGCAGCACATATTTTAGCGGTTCCTACAATGAGCAGTTCTTC	CASSTYFSGSYNEQFF
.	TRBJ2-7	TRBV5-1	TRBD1	TGCGCCAGCAGCGGAGACAGGGTCCACGAGCAGTACTTC	CASSGDRVHEQYF
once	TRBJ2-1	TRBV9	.	TGTGCCAGCAGCGACGGGGTGAGCTCCTACAATGAGCAGTTCTTC	CASSDGVSSYNEQFF
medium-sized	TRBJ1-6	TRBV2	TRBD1	TGTGCCAGCAGTATAGACAGGGGGCAATCACCCCTCCACTTT	CASSIDRGQSPLHF
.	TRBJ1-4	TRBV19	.	TGTGCCAGTAGCCTGAGACCGACAGAAAAACTGTTTTTT	CASSLRPTEKLFF
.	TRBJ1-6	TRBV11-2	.	TGTGCCAGCAGCCTGGGGCCACAGGGAAGCTATAATTCACCCCTCCACTTT	CASSLGPQGSYNSPLHF
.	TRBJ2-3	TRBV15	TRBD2	TGTGCCACCAGCAGAGGGGACGGGGGGGCTAGAGATACGCAGTATTTT	CATSRGDGGARDTQYF
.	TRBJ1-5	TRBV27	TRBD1	TGTGCCAGCAGGGGGGACAGATATCAGCCCCAGCATTTT	CASRGDRYQPQHF
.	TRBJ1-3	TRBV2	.	TGTGCCAGCAATCCGTACAGCGGGACTGGAAACACCATATATTTT	CASNPYSGTGNTIYF
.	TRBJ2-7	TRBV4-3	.	TGCGCCAGCAGCCAAGGCCGGAGACAGGTTAACGAGCAGTACTTC	CASSQGRRQVNEQYF
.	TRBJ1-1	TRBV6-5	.	TGTGCCAGCAACGAGGCGGTGAACACTGAAGCTTTCTTT	CASNEAVNTEAFF
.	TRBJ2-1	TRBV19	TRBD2	TGTGCCAGTAGTTCACGGACTAGCGGGGGGCGGGGGAATGAGCAGTTCTTC	CASSSRTSGGRGNEQFF
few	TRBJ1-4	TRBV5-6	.	TGTGCCAGCAGCCCCCGAGACAACCAGGAACTGTTTTTT	CASSPRDNQELFF
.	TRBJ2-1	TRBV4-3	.	TGCGCCAGCAGCCCCCAGGGTCCACTGCCCTACAATGAGCAGTTCTTC	CASSPQGPLPYNEQFF
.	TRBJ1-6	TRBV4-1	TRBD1	TGCGCCAGCAGCCAAGCATCAAATTTCCCGGGACAGGGACCATTTAATTCACCCCTCCACTTT	CASSQASNFPGQGPFNSPLHF
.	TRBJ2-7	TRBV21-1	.	TGTGCCACTACCGGACAGGCCTCCTACGAGCAGTACTTC	CATTGQASYEQYF
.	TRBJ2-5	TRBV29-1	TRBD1	TGCAGCGTTGAACGCGGACAGGGGAGGGAAGAGACCCAGTACTTC	CSVERGQGREETQYF
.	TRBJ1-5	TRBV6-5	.	TGTGCCAGCAGTTCTAGGCTGAGCAATAGCAATCAGCCCCAGCATTTT	CASSSRLSNSNQPQHF
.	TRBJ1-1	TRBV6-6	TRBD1	TGTGCCAGCATCAGCCTGGGGACAGGGAGGGAAGCTTTCTTT	CASISLGTGREAFF
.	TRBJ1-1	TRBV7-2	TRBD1	TGTGCCAGCACCCGGGGGGGGACAGGGGGGTCTGAAGCTTTCTTT	CASTRGGTGGSEAFF
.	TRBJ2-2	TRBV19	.	TGTGCCAGTCTGACGACTAGTTGGACCGGGGAGCTGTTTTTT	CASLTTSWTGELFF